The next 9 T cell receptor beta chains were all read from a single sample in a study of cytomegalovirus exposure and HLA in healthy donors (dated by TCRdb to the late 2010s). Library prep was done by the immunoSEQ multiplex PCR assay. The multiplex PCR relied on a mix of 60 forward primers for TCR Vbeta segments and 13 reverse primers for TCR Jbeta segments. This immuneACCESS table, as held by TCRdb, lists in-frame sequences with V and J called but not all clones. Of the missing ones, under half trace to an unresolved V gene in checked studies; the others have no known cause. Present in this sample are more than 150,000 clones, 79% of which were seen just once. The top ten constitute approximately 1.4% of the sample. Sequencing was done on a sample of PBMCs. The receptors were sampled from a girl aged 10 to 17 in good health and CMV-seropositive.

This clone was observed a handful of times. J is TRBJ2-5 and V is TRBV6-5; the D gene is possibly TRBD2 (6 bases). Looked up from germline, CDR1 is MNHEY and CDR2 is SVGAGI. V lost 0 bases, J lost 5 bases, and 16 bases lay in between. This CDR3 spans 16 amino acids. This CDR3 reads CASSYSIGGARETQYF. The CDR3 nucleotides are TGTGCCAGCAGTTACTCGATAGGCGGGGCCAGGGAGACCCAGTACTTC.

As for this clone: The sample holds other DNA sequences that translate to the same CDR3. The chain combines TRBV18 with TRBJ1-6; unclear D gene. Germline values: CDR1 KGHSH, CDR2 LQKENI. The V and J ends lost 3 bases and 0 bases respectively, with 9 bases between them. The CDR3 runs to 16 residues. The CDR3 is CASSPTGSSYNSPLHF. CDR3 nucleotide sequence: TGTGCCAGCTCACCGACTGGGAGCTCCTATAATTCACCCCTCCACTTT.

The chain recombines TRBV6-1 with TRBJ1-2; D is undetermined. Germline assignment: CDR1 MNHNS and CDR2 SASEGT. The CDR3 spans 13 residues. Deletions cut 7 bases from V and 7 bases from J, with 16 bases between. CDR3 DNA sequence: TGTGCCAGCAAGGAGAGCCAGCGGCGTGGCTACACCTTC. Translated: CASKESQRRGYTF.

The chain joins TRBV5-5 to TRBJ1-5; D gene ambiguous. Germline CDR1 SGHKS, CDR2 YYEKEE (reference sequence). Deletions cut 6 bases from V and 7 bases from J, with 14 bases between. The CDR3 contains 13 residues. CDR3 sequence: CASTAEAGQPQHF. CDR3 nucleotide sequence: TGTGCCAGCACCGCGGAGGCTGGGCAGCCCCAGCATTTT.

CDR3 region: CASSPSVLDTQYF. CDR3 DNA sequence: TGTGCCAGCTCCCCCTCCGTCTTGGATACGCAGTATTTT. This sequence joins TRBV7-2 and TRBJ2-3; D is unclear. V lost 8 bases and J lost 6, with 15 bases in between. Germline-derived CDR1 and CDR2 are SGHTA and FQGNSA. The CDR3 spans 13 residues.

This clone was seen just once. V usage is TRBV7-2 and J usage is TRBJ2-5; D uncertain. CDR1 is SGHTA, CDR2 FQGNSA, per germline. The CDR3 extends over 13 amino acids. Trimming shortened V by 3 bases and J by 5 bases, and 10 bases separated the two germline ends. CDR3 in DNA: TGTGCCAGCAGCTTCGAGCGTAGGGAGACCCAGTACTTC. Encoded protein: CASSFERRETQYF.

The chain has TRBV15 and TRBJ1-5; a weak D match, TRBD1 (6 bases). V was clipped by 3 bases and J by 2 bases, with 8 bases between them. The CDR3 contains 14 residues. Germline CDR1 LNHNV, CDR2 YYDKDF (reference sequence). CDR3 residues: CATSRAGGNQPQHF. The CDR3 region has the DNA TGTGCCACCAGCAGGGCAGGGGGCAATCAGCCCCAGCATTTT.

The rearrangement joins TRBV7-6 to TRBJ2-1; D may be TRBD2 (7 bases). The CDR3 covers 18 residues. The V end lost 2 bases, the J end lost 3 bases, and 20 bases lay between the germline ends. In germline, CDR1 is SGHVS, CDR2 FNYEAQ. Written as DNA, the CDR3 is TGTGCCAGCAGCTTAAACCTCGGCGGGGGCCCGAACTACAATGAGCAGTTCTTC. It encodes CASSLNLGGGPNYNEQFF.

The rearrangement links TRBV4-1 to TRBJ1-3; the match to TRBD1 covers 7 bases. Germline loops: CDR1 MGHRA, CDR2 YSYEKL. Trimming cost V 0 bases and J 0 bases; bases outside gene matches: 8. This CDR3 comprises 18 residues. Here the CDR3 reads CASSQDLGQLISGNTIYF. CDR3 nucleotides: TGCGCCAGCAGCCAAGATCTGGGACAGTTAATCTCTGGAAACACCATATATTTT.